A single sample is the source of the 2 T cell receptor beta chains below, sequenced in a study of cytomegalovirus exposure and HLA in healthy donors. TCRdb's table, derived via immunoSEQ multiplex PCR, lists solely in-frame clones and lacks some. The table records 150,000 to 200,000 clones, around nine tenths of them present only once. Sequences were obtained from PBMCs. The receptors were sampled from a young man in good health and CMV-seropositive.

With respect to this clone: Being one base from a much bigger clone, this may be a read error. The gene calls are TRBV6-6 and TRBJ2-2; D uncertain. The CDR3 is made up of 13 amino acids. Germline V gene data show CDR1 as MNHNY and CDR2 as SVGAGI (reference sequence). V lost 6 bases and J 0 bases, leaving 5 bases between the germline ends. The CDR3 loop reads CASRGANTGELFF. The DNA for the CDR3 is TGTGCCAGCAGGGGCGCGAACACCGGGGAGCTGTTTTTT.

V gene TRBV28 combines with J gene TRBJ1-5, with D possibly TRBD1 on 5 matching bases. Between the trimmed V and J ends, which lost 6 bases and 2 bases, there was a span of 14 bases. The CDR3 contains 15 residues. The germline V gene has CDR1 MDHEN and CDR2 SYDVKM. CDR3 amino acids: CASRPSGVGNQPQHF. The CDR3 coding sequence is TGTGCCAGCAGACCCTCGGGGGTAGGCAATCAGCCCCAGCATTTT. The full variable domain, in which reference TRBV28 and TRBJ1-5 provide the parts outside the CDR3, is DVKVTQSSRYLVKRTGEKVFLECVQDMDHENMFWYRQDPGLGLRLIYFSYDVKMKEKGDIPEGYSVSREKKERFSLILESASTNQTSMYLCASRPSGVGNQPQHFGDGTRLSIL.